Detailed here is one T cell receptor (beta chain). The antigen it recognizes is unknown. Base qualities are not recorded, but no much larger clone differs from it by a single base. Library creation used the immunoSEQ multiplex PCR assay. For the multiplex PCR, a mixture combining 60 forward primers for TCR Vbeta segments and 13 reverse primers for TCR Jbeta segments was used. A multiplex PCR assay on genomic DNA amplified the CDR3 region of rearranged TCR beta genes. The amplified TCR beta libraries were sequenced on the Illumina HiSeq System as 87-base-pair reads. The authors' analysis ran thus. A later analysis tallied around 82 million unique TCR beta chains across the 600 to 700 repertoires, and some 10 million of those chains were shared by two or more donors. A nearest-neighbor algorithm error-corrected the raw reads and collapsed the reads into unique sequences, merging closely related sequences to remove PCR and sequencing errors. V, D and J gene segments were assigned by aligning CDR3 sequences to IMGT reference sequences. Each retained sequence needed at least a six-nucleotide match to both a V gene segment and a J gene segment. Rearrangements were called productive when the CDR3 lacked stop codons and stayed in frame with V and J; all others were non-productive. Following IMGT convention, CDR3 was defined as the stretch from the second conserved V-encoded cysteine up to the conserved J-encoded phenylalanine. In an earlier analysis of around 570 of the donors, sequences lacking an unambiguous match to a single V gene segment were excluded. An earlier analysis of a few hundred of the donors classified V segments as functional when productive rearrangements were above 56.7% and as segregating when the standard deviation between donors was above 5%. A statistical classification framework was developed to diagnose cytomegalovirus status using the catalog of TCR beta chain sequences. In a later analysis, TCR nucleotide sequences were compared against IMGT/GENE-DB human TR gene sequences so that V and J genes could be assigned. The TCRdist pipeline was used in a later analysis to assign CDR3 sequences and most-parsimonious VDJ recombination scenarios. In a later analysis, each TCR beta chain was defined by its CDR3 amino acid sequence together with its V-gene family, and reads without a unique V-gene family were excluded. In a later analysis, around 600 highly shared, low-generation-probability nucleotide sequences were removed to address suspected cross-contamination and a sequencing artifact. In a later analysis, a clonal expansion index was calculated for each public chain from normalized within-repertoire ranks of inferred template counts. In a later analysis, generation probabilities were computed using a VDJ recombination model fitted to out-of-frame rearrangements, and the results were checked against IGoR. Hypergeometric tests were used in a later analysis to score TCR-TCR, TCR-HLA and TCR-CMV co-occurrence, with a repertoire-size bias correction applied to the TCR pairs. A later analysis estimated false discovery rates by permuting HLA or CMV assignments 20 times. In a later analysis, co-occurring TCRs were grouped with DBSCAN, and TCRdist sequence similarity was added when clustering was performed within HLA-allele-positive subsets. Repertoires with fewer than 30,000 or more than 120,000 public chains were left out of co-occurrence clustering, as were about five repertoires with anomalous nucleotide sharing. TCRdb took this table from immuneACCESS and kept in-frame rearrangements with V and J called. Such tables lack part of the clones; where checked against another copy, unresolved V genes explain under half of the gap, and the rest is unexplained. V, J and clone size derive from that table, while D and trimming were established from the DNA sequence. The table for this sample lists 90,000 to 120,000 clones; around 77% of them were counted only once. The ten largest make up about 2% of the sample.

The data were taken from a study of cytomegalovirus exposure and HLA in healthy donors listed by TCRdb under 2017. Notes on the research overall: An earlier analysis of several hundred of the donors reported roughly 300 Gb of sequence data and around 120 million unique TCR beta sequences obtained from 150 million to 200 million T cells. The number of typed donors differed by locus: roughly 620-630 for A, B, C, DRB1 and DQB1; 522 for DQA1; around 580 for DPA1; and roughly 490 for DPB1. An earlier analysis of 587 of the donors applied high-throughput TCR beta sequencing to assess whether each TCR beta V gene segment acted as functional or pseudogenic. A later genetic analysis used genome-wide SNP genotypes for about 65% of the 666 donors, treating that subset as a discovery cohort. HLA typing included class I and class II loci at four-digit resolution. The later analysis used no new phenotypic data to find candidate immune exposures, relying instead on TCR beta sequences and their occurrence across donors. Donor age, sex, ethnicity and CMV serostatus were compiled together with the repertoire data. To study patterns of TCR occurrence, a later analysis re-analyzed previously published TCR beta repertoires from 700 or so donors and added high-resolution HLA genotyping. On average, around 230,000 unique TCR beta nucleotide sequences were sequenced per donor among roughly 430 genotyped donors of the cohort, with roughly 18% of those sequences being non-productive. A handful of DR-DQ haplotypes were handled as single units for association and clustering because linkage in the cohort was strong. Besides the first cohort of more than 650 subjects, a separate validation cohort made up of roughly 120 different subjects was used. All discovery cohort repertoires had been generated using a single sequencing platform. The aim of the study was to test whether cataloging public T cell receptors could identify signatures of past pathogen exposure. The study profiled the T cell repertoires of fewer than 850 subjects by immunosequencing and related them to cytomegalovirus serostatus. Around 330 gigabases of sequencing data and around 80 million unique TCR sequences made up an early release that covered nearly 650 HLA-typed donors. Of the roughly 400 genotyped donors, roughly 80% fell in the genetic ancestry cluster associated with self-reported Caucasian donors. The study combined high-throughput TCR immunosequencing, statistical association of individual TCRs with disease status, and machine learning to predict cytomegalovirus infection status.

In total, about 650 healthy bone marrow donors made up the cohort. All cohort members were sampled while nominally healthy, although unrecorded immune exposures were likely present. The donor tested CMV seronegative and was one of the 352 seronegative cohort members. A peripheral blood sample was collected from each donor, and TCR beta sequencing was performed on peripheral blood mononuclear cells. The Qiagen DNeasy Blood Extraction Kit was used to extract genomic DNA from the blood cell samples. Broader findings and caveats from the paper: A further reported finding was that TCR beta sequences accurately predicted the HLA-A and HLA-B alleles for most subjects in the first cohort. Specific HLA alleles were associated with over 15,000 TCR beta sequences at a false discovery rate of 0.05 in a later analysis. Because some donors lacked HLA typing at each locus, the association tests relied only on the typed subset. Most TCR sequences were observed very rarely across donors, whereas some public TCRs were present in many individuals. According to a later analysis, parvovirus B19, influenza, CMV and Epstein-Barr virus appeared linked to several top co-occurrence clusters. According to the authors, the approach could potentially be generalized to other disease states and immunological phenotypes. A later genetic analysis reported fewer N-insertions in productive TCRs among donors in an Asian-associated ancestry cluster than the roughly 700-donor mean. In the study, some 180 TCR beta chains were listed as associated with cytomegalovirus. Correlated functional status among segregating V segments might reflect linkage disequilibrium, but an unknown experimental factor could not be ruled out. A later genetic analysis associated a missense DCLRE1C variant with V-gene and J-gene trimming of TCR beta chains, and an independent cohort replicated the association. In a later analysis, the rate of TCR association differed among HLA loci, with DRB1 alleles having the most associated TCRs and HLA-C alleles having the fewest. A few of the identified cytomegalovirus-associated TCR beta chains were confirmed in vitro to be specific for cytomegalovirus antigens. According to a later analysis, most CMV-associated TCR beta chains appeared to be HLA-restricted, and the HLA associations seemed to be driven largely by CMV exposure. Assigning TCR associations to individual alleles was difficult when HLA alleles, especially DR and DQ, strongly co-occurred. Because counts were too low, seventeen rarely observed V segments, including chromosome 9 orphons, were excluded from the earlier analysis of roughly 580 of the donors. In an earlier analysis of 450 to 750 of the donors, most TCR beta V segments appeared in productive rearrangements about 90% or about 30% of the time, broadly matching IMGT annotations. The cohort was sequenced for TCR beta chains only, and without alpha or paired-chain data the features that could be detected were limited. The classifier was reported to diagnose cytomegalovirus status with high specificity and sensitivity in both the original cohort and the validation cohort. In a later analysis, HLA-associated TCR beta chains showed more clonal expansion and lower generation probabilities than non-associated chains that were equally common. A cluster of highly shared sequence variants was judged likely to represent a technical artifact of the sequencing pipeline. Sequencing depth was assumed to be roughly uniform across donors in the presence/absence analyses, though that assumption may not hold. The 87-base-pair reads could not distinguish some IMGT-functional V segments, including TRBV6-2 and TRBV6-3, so those segments were excluded. CMV serostatus was the only immune exposure information available for the cohort.

At the junction V is shortened by 10 bases and J by 0 bases; bases outside the gene matches: 5. CDR1 and CDR2 were assigned from the germline V gene as MNHNS and SASEGT. Inclusive of the bounding cysteine and phenylalanine, the CDR3 is 13 residues long. The retained sequence is limited to the CDR3, 39 bases, with the frame set at the first base. This clonotype originated in a man aged 18 to 29 in good health and CMV-seronegative. Material: PBMCs. The V and J genes are TRBV6-1 and TRBJ1-1; a stretch of 7 junction bases matches TRBD1. The CDR3 has the sequence CATLQGMNTEAFF. The bases read TGTGCCACCCTACAGGGGATGAACACTGAAGCTTTCTTT.